A selection of T cell receptor beta chains follows, all from one sample in a study of blood T cells in healthy people across ages. TCRdb re-called the 5' RACE reads through MiXCR, storing one row per CDR3 protein. The table shows approximately 790,000 distinct CDR3 sequences, with 62% occurring only once. The sample consisted of blood. These receptors came from a man in his thirties or forties in good health. Each CDR3 is given with its conserved first and last residue. Fields, in order: J gene, V gene, clone size, D gene, CDR3 protein, CDR3 DNA. D genes are given only for firm matches. Part of the rows lack a size; the others show once, few, many or a class for expanded clones.

J gene: TRBJ2-2
V gene: TRBV5-6
clone size: .
D gene: TRBD2
CDR3 protein: CASSKRLAGFTGELFF
CDR3 DNA: TGTGCCAGCAGCAAGAGACTAGCGGGGTTCACCGGGGAGCTGTTTTTT

J gene: TRBJ2-7
V gene: TRBV6-2/TRBV6-3
clone size: .
D gene: .
CDR3 protein: CASRSGRGVDYEQYF
CDR3 DNA: TGTGCCAGCAGATCGGGCAGGGGGGTAGACTACGAGCAGTACTTC

J gene: TRBJ2-5
V gene: TRBV6-5
clone size: .
D gene: TRBD2
CDR3 protein: CASSWDSGNGETQYF
CDR3 DNA: TGTGCCAGCAGTTGGGATAGCGGGAATGGAGAGACCCAGTACTTC

J gene: TRBJ2-7
V gene: TRBV3-1
clone size: .
D gene: TRBD2
CDR3 protein: CASSHRTSFLEQYF
CDR3 DNA: TGTGCCAGCAGCCACCGGACTAGCTTCCTTGAGCAGTACTTC

J gene: TRBJ2-3
V gene: TRBV24-1
clone size: .
D gene: TRBD2
CDR3 protein: CATSDRRVAGGRDTQYF
CDR3 DNA: TGTGCCACCAGTGACCGCCGAGTAGCGGGGGGCCGGGATACGCAGTATTTT

J gene: TRBJ2-1
V gene: TRBV4-3
clone size: .
D gene: TRBD2
CDR3 protein: CASSRRVSGGYNEQFF
CDR3 DNA: TGCGCCAGCAGCCGCCGGGTGTCGGGGGGATACAATGAGCAGTTCTTC

J gene: TRBJ2-1
V gene: TRBV15
clone size: .
D gene: TRBD2
CDR3 protein: CATSRDGGANNEQFF
CDR3 DNA: TGTGCCACCAGCAGAGACGGGGGGGCCAACAATGAGCAGTTCTTC

J gene: TRBJ1-4
V gene: TRBV20-1
clone size: .
D gene: .
CDR3 protein: CSAPEEGLREKLFF
CDR3 DNA: TGCAGTGCTCCGGAGGAGGGGTTAAGGGAAAAACTGTTTTTT

J gene: TRBJ1-6
V gene: TRBV9
clone size: few
D gene: .
CDR3 protein: CASRRGDSPLHF
CDR3 DNA: TGTGCCAGCAGAAGGGGGGATTCACCCCTCCACTTT

J gene: TRBJ2-7
V gene: TRBV13
clone size: .
D gene: TRBD2
CDR3 protein: CASSRTSGESEQYF
CDR3 DNA: TGTGCCAGCAGCCGGACTAGCGGGGAGTCCGAGCAGTACTTC